The clone carrying this T cell receptor (beta chain) appeared many times. Its antigen is not identified. CDR1 and CDR2 (germline): DFQATT, SNEGSKA (reference sequence). The V gene lost 6 bases and the J gene lost 13 bases, with 16 bases spanning the gap. The CDR3 runs 11 residues. In the original workflow: Variation in CDR3 across clinicopathological groups served as the basis for constructing a distant-metastasis classifier in papillary thyroid cancer. Using MiXCR, TCRdb re-called clones from the PCR reads. The V and J calls shown here were made by TCRdb, not taken from the authors' results. The sample yields 40,000 to 45,000 clones, 3% to 3.5% seen once. This entry comes from a study of metastatic and nonmetastatic thyroid tumors. Study-wide context: Peripheral blood and tumor or nodule samples from malignant and benign thyroid patients were compared.

Whole-study results and caveats: Significantly greater TCR beta diversity was reportedly found in malignant thyroid tumors than in benign nodules (in blood and tumor).

Not a single patient had been given any form of treatment at any point before undergoing thyroid surgery. Specimen: blood. The chain is built from TRBV20-1 and TRBJ2-1, with a tentative D call TRBD2 (6 bases). This TCR derives from a female donor with papillary thyroid cancer or a benign thyroid nodule (not recorded which). Some clones in this sample may be carry-over from other donors' samples. CDR3 in DNA: TGCAGTGCCCCTACGGAGGGACGCCAGTTCTTC. Protein product: CSAPTEGRQFF.